This T cell receptor beta chain is from a study of T cells after yellow fever vaccination. For the study at large: Libraries from low-cell-number fractions were prepared with the SMART-Seq v4 Ultra Low Input RNA kit.

Study-level points and caveats: Faster peaking, at day 5 versus 15, marked a secondary response that was weaker.

5'RACE template switching generated TCR cDNA, adding a universal primer site and UMIs. TCRdb analysed the 5' RACE reads with MiXCR anew, one entry per CDR3 protein. The sample gives about 130,000 distinct CDR3 sequences, almost 9% of which show up once; about 40% is in the top ten. A word on this clonotype: Its antigen is currently unknown.

CDR1 and CDR2 (germline): MDHEN, SYDVKM. The CDR3 loop spans 14 amino acids. V was clipped by 6 bases and J by 6 bases, with 15 bases between them. The TCR was taken from a man younger than 30 who received the YFV17D yellow fever vaccine. The V and J genes are TRBV28 and TRBJ1-5; the D gene is possibly TRBD1 (6 bases). The sequenced sample was CD8+ T cells sorted from PBMCs, obtained on the day of the yellow fever booster vaccination. CDR3 residues: CASSLLQGSQPQHF. The CDR3 nucleotides read TGTGCCAGCAGCCTGCTACAGGGAAGTCAGCCCCAGCATTTT.